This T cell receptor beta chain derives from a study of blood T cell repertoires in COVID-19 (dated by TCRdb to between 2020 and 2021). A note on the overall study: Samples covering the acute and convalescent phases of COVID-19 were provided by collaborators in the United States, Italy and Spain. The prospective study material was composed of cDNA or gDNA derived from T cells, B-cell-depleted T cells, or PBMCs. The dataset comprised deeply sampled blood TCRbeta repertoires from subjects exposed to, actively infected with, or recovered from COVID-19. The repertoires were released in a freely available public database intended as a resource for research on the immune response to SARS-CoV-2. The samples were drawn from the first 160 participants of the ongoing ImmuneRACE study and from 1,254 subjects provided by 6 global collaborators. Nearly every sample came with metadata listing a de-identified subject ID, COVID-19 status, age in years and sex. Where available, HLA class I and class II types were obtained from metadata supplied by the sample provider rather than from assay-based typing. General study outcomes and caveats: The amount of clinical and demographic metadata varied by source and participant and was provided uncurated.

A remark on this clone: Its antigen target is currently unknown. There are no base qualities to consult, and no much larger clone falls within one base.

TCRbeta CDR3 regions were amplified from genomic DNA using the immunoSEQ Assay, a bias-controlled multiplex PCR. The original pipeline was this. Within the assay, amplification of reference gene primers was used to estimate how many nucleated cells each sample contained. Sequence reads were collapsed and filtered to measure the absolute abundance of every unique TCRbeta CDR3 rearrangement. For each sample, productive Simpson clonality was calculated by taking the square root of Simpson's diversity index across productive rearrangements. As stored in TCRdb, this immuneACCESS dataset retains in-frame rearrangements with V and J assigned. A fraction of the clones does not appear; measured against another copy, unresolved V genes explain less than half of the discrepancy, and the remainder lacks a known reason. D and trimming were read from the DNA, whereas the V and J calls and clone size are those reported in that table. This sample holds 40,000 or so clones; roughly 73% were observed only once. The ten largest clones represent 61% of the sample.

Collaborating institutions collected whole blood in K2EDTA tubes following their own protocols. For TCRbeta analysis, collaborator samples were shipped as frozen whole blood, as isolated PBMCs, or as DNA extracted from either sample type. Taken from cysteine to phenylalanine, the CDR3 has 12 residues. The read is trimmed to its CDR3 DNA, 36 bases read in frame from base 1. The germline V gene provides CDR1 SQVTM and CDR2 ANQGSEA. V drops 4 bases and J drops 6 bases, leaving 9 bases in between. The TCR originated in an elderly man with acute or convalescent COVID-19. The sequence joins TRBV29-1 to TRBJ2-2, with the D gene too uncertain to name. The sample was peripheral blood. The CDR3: CSVVLVAGELFF. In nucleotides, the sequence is TGCAGCGTTGTACTGGTGGCCGGGGAGCTGTTTTTT.